This TCR beta chain comes out of a study of blood T cell repertoires in COVID-19 (TCRdb year 2020). In the study overall: The collaborator samples originated in the United States, Italy and Spain and spanned the acute and convalescent phases of COVID-19. The material from the prospective study consisted of cDNA or gDNA derived from T cells, B-cell-depleted T cells, or PBMCs. Subjects who had been exposed to COVID-19, were actively infected with it, or had recovered from it provided the deeply sampled blood TCRbeta repertoires that made up the dataset. The repertoires were released in a freely available public database intended as a resource for research on the immune response to SARS-CoV-2. The samples were drawn from two sources: the first 160 participants of the ongoing ImmuneRACE study, and 1,254 subjects contributed by 6 global collaborators. Sample metadata almost always included a de-identified subject ID, COVID-19 status, age in years and sex. Where available, HLA class I and class II types were obtained from metadata supplied by the sample provider rather than from assay-based typing.

TCRbeta CDR3 regions were amplified from genomic DNA using the immunoSEQ Assay, a bias-controlled multiplex PCR. Turning to the authors' computational methods: Nucleated cell counts per sample were estimated from amplification of reference gene primers within the assay. To quantify the absolute abundance of each unique TCRbeta CDR3 rearrangement, sequence reads were collapsed and filtered. For each sample, productive Simpson clonality was calculated by taking the square root of Simpson's diversity index across productive rearrangements. TCRdb's version of the immuneACCESS table is confined to in-frame rearrangements and falls short of the full clone set. An unresolved V gene accounts for under half of the shortfall where checked; the remainder is of unknown origin. The V and J calls and clone size come from that table; D and trimming were worked out from the DNA. This sample holds around 380,000 clones; about 89% were observed only once. The ten largest clones capture 1% to 1.5% of the sample.

In the case of this clone: Its binding antigen is unknown. Per-base quality was not reported, and no clone a single base away is much larger than it.

The CDR3 holds 14 amino acids from the cysteine to the phenylalanine. The retained sequence is limited to the CDR3, 42 bases, with the frame set at the first base. According to the germline V gene, CDR1 reads KGHSH and CDR2 reads LQKENI. V and J are trimmed by 2 bases and 6 bases, and the gene matches miss 6 bases of the junction. The paper as a whole reports these results and caveats: How much clinical and demographic metadata was included differed by source and by participant, and the metadata was provided uncurated.

Participants in the prospective study were enrolled through a virtual design, were aged roughly 18 to 100 years, and lived in roughly 25 United States geographic areas. In the prospective study, participants were assigned to cohorts based on the clinical history participants reported in a screening survey and a study questionnaire. Recovered participants in ImmuneRACE Cohort 3 were defined by two consecutive negative NP/OP PCR tests, clearance by a healthcare professional, or resolution of symptoms. Mobile phlebotomists in the prospective study collected whole blood, serum and a nasopharyngeal or oropharyngeal swab from every participant. Over an approximately 2-month period, participants in the prospective study had the option of providing additional blood draws and questionnaires. Blood samples from the prospective study were shipped frozen or at room temperature prior to DNA extraction.

Material for sequencing was PBMCs or T cells enriched from blood (not recorded which). This TCR was recovered from a young man who had recovered from COVID-19. The receptor chain draws on TRBV18 and TRBJ1-2; TRBD1 matches 7 bases in the middle. The DNA sequence is TGTGCCAGCTCACCAGGCACAGGGGAAAATGGCTACACCTTC. Translated, this is CASSPGTGENGYTF.